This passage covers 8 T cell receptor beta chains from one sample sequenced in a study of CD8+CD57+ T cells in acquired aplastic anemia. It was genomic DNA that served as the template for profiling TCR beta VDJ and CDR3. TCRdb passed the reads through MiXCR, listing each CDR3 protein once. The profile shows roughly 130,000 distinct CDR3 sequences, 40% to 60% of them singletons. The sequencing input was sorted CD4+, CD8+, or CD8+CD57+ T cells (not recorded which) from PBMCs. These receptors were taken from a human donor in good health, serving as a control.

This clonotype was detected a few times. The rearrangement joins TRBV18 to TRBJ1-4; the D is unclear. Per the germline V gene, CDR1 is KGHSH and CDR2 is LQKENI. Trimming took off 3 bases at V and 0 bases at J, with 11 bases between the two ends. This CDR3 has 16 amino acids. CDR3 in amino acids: CASSPMSGATNEKLFF. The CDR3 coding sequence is TGTGCCAGCTCACCCATGTCAGGAGCAACTAATGAAAAACTGTTTTTT.

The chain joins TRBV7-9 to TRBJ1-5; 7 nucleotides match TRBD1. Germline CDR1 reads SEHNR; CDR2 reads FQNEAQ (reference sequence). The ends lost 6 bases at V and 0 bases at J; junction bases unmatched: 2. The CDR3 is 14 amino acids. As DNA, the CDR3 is TGTGCCAGCAGTCGACAGGGTAGCAATCAGCCCCAGCATTTT. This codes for CASSRQGSNQPQHF. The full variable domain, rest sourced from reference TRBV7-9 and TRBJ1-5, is DTGVSQNPRHKITKRGQNVTFRCDPISEHNRLYWYRQTLGQGPEFLTYFQNEAQLEKSRLLSDRFSAERPKGSFSTLEIQRTEQGDSAMYLCASSRQGSNQPQHFGDGTRLSIL.

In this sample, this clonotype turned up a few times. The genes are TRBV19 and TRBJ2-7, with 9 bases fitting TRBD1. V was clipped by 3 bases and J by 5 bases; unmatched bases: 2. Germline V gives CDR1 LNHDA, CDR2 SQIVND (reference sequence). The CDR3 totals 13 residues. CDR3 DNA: TGTGCCAGTAGTATGACAGGGGGAAACGAGCAGTACTTC. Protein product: CASSMTGGNEQYF.

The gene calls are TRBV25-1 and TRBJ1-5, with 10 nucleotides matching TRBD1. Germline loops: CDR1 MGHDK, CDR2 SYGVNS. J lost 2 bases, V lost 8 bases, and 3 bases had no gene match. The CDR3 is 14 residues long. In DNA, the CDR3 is TGTGCCAGCCGAGGGACAGGGGGCAATCAGCCCCAGCATTTT. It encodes CASRGTGGNQPQHF.

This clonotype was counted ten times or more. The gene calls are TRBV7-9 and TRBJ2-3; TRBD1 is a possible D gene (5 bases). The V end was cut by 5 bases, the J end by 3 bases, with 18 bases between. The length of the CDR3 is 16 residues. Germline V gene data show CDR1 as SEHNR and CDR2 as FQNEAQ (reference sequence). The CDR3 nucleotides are TGTGCCAGCAGCCCTTACCAGGGTGTGCAAACAGATACGCAGTATTTT. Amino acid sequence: CASSPYQGVQTDTQYF.

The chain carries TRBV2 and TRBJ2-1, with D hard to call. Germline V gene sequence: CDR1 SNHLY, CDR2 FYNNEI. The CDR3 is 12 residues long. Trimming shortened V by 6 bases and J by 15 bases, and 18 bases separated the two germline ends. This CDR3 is CASSAIARPTFF. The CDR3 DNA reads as TGTGCCAGCAGCGCCATCGCCAGACCGACGTTCTTC.

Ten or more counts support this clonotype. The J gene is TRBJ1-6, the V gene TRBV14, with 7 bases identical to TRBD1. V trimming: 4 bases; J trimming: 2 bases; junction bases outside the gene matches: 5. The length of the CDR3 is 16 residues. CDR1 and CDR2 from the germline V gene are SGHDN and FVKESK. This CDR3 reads CASSLVTGAYNSPLHF. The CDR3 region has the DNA TGTGCCAGCAGCCTAGTTACAGGGGCCTATAATTCACCCCTCCACTTT.

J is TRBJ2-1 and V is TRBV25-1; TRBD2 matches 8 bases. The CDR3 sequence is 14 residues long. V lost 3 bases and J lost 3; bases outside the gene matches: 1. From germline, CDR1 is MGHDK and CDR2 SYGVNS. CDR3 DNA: TGTGCCAGCAGTGACCGGGGGGGCTACAATGAGCAGTTCTTC. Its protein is CASSDRGGYNEQFF.